Presented here are 28 T cell receptor beta chains from one specimen sequenced in a study of blood T cell repertoires in COVID-19 (dated by TCRdb to 2018 to 2020). Libraries were built with the immunoSEQ multiplex PCR assay. TCRdb obtained this table from immuneACCESS and retained in-frame rearrangements with V and J assigned. These tables miss some clones; where compared with another copy, unresolved V genes account for less than half of the shortfall, and the remainder is unexplained. The sample data list 150,000 to 200,000 clones, and 87% of these were observed just once. The ten largest clones capture 1.6% of the sample. Source material: peripheral blood. These TCRs come from a woman in her 50s with acute or convalescent COVID-19.

V usage is TRBV11-2 and J usage is TRBJ2-3; 10 positions agree with TRBD1. CDR3 size: 16 residues. Germline trimming cut 5 bases from V and 2 bases from J; bases unmatched to any gene: 7. Germline assignment: CDR1 SGHAT and CDR2 FQNNGV. CDR3 loop: CASSPIRQGATDTQYF. The CDR3 DNA reads TGTGCCAGCAGCCCGATTCGACAGGGGGCCACAGATACGCAGTATTTT.

The chain employs TRBV2 and TRBJ2-2; D is undetermined. Trimming cost V 3 bases and J 13 bases, with 12 bases left between them. Germline loops: CDR1 SNHLY, CDR2 FYNNEI. The CDR3 contains 12 residues. This CDR3 is CASSDPRYGLFF. The CDR3 DNA reads TGTGCCAGCAGTGACCCGCGGTATGGGCTGTTTTTT.

This chain joins TRBV6-1 and TRBJ1-1; D is unclear. The CDR3 is made up of 12 amino acids. Between the trimmed V and J ends, which lost 2 bases and 6 bases, there was a span of 7 bases. CDR1 is MNHNS and CDR2 is SASEGT in the germline V gene. This CDR3 reads CASSEQFPEAFF. CDR3 bases: TGTGCCAGCAGTGAACAGTTTCCTGAAGCTTTCTTT.

This chain uses TRBV5-1 with TRBJ1-3; D might be TRBD1 (5 bases). Germline V gives CDR1 SGHRS, CDR2 YFSETQ. This CDR3 is 16 amino acids long. With 3 bases removed from V and 0 bases from J, the gap between germline ends came to 13 bases. CDR3: CASSSTTTASGNTIYF. In DNA form, the CDR3 reads TGCGCCAGCAGCTCCACCACGACAGCCTCTGGAAACACCATATATTTT.

This chain connects TRBV6-5 to TRBJ2-2; D uncertain. Per germline, CDR1 MNHEY and CDR2 SVGAGI. This CDR3 has 14 amino acids. With 6 bases removed from V and 1 base from J, the gap between germline ends came to 9 bases. The CDR3 DNA reads TGTGCCAGCAGACGTGCAGGGAACACCGGGGAGCTGTTTTTT. Encoded protein: CASRRAGNTGELFF.

The chain uses TRBV7-9 and TRBJ1-1; D gene uncertain. The V and J ends lost 5 bases and 6 bases respectively, with 10 bases between them. CDR3 length: 12 residues. The germline V gene has CDR1 SEHNR and CDR2 FQNEAQ (reference sequence). The CDR3 sequence: CASSVPGSEAFF. The CDR3 coding sequence is TGTGCCAGCAGCGTACCGGGTTCTGAAGCTTTCTTT.

This clone was detected once. V and J are TRBV24-1 and TRBJ2-5; no clear D. Germline V gene lookup returns CDR1 KGHDR and CDR2 SFDVKD. The germline V and J ends were trimmed by 9 bases and 1 base, with 17 bases remaining between them. This CDR3 has 15 residues. CDR3 DNA: TGTGCCACCGGAGACGCTGGTACGATCCAAGAGACCCAGTACTTC. It codes for CATGDAGTIQETQYF.

V and J are TRBV4-2 and TRBJ2-2, with a possible D match to TRBD2 (7 bases). Germline lookup yields CDR1 LGHNA and CDR2 YNFKEQ. This CDR3 has 17 residues. The V and J ends lost 0 bases and 1 base respectively, with 12 bases between them. CDR3 protein: CASSQEGGGQNTGELFF. CDR3 DNA sequence: TGTGCCAGCAGCCAAGAAGGCGGGGGCCAGAACACCGGGGAGCTGTTTTTT.

V and J are TRBV19 and TRBJ2-1, with 10 bases identical to TRBD2. The CDR3 length is 15 residues. V lost 11 bases to trimming and J lost 4 bases; unmatched junction nucleotides: 11. CDR1 is LNHDA, CDR2 SQIVND, per germline (reference sequence). The CDR3 here is CAVTHGTSEYNEQFF. CDR3 nucleotides: TGTGCCGTAACACACGGGACTAGCGAGTACAATGAGCAGTTCTTC.

This clone showed up just a few times. The rearrangement joins TRBV18 to TRBJ1-3; D not certain. CDR1 and CDR2 from the germline V gene are KGHSH and LQKENI. The CDR3 covers 15 residues. Trimming shortened V by 2 bases and J by 0 bases, and 8 bases separated the two germline ends. The DNA of the CDR3 is TGTGCCAGCTCACCAGGGGAGGGCTCTGGAAACACCATATATTTT. Amino acid sequence: CASSPGEGSGNTIYF.

V and J are TRBV7-8 and TRBJ1-2; D unclear. The V and J ends lost 1 base and 3 bases respectively, with 3 bases between them. There are 12 residues in the CDR3. Germline V CDR1 and CDR2: SGHVS, FQNEAQ. CDR3 bases: TGTGCCAGCAGCTTAGGCGACTATGGCTACACCTTC. Protein: CASSLGDYGYTF.

The V gene is TRBV30, the J gene TRBJ2-5, with 9 positions matching TRBD1. J lost 1 base, V lost 0 bases, and 3 bases had no gene match. Per germline, CDR1 GTSNPN and CDR2 SVGIG (reference sequence). The CDR3 totals 15 residues. The CDR3 region is CAWSVTGGLQETQYF. CDR3 in DNA: TGTGCCTGGAGTGTGACAGGGGGTCTCCAAGAGACCCAGTACTTC.

The chain combines TRBV2 with TRBJ1-2; TRBD1 aligns across 9 bases. The CDR3 has 13 amino acids. The germline V gene encodes CDR1 SNHLY and CDR2 FYNNEI. J gave up 7 bases and V 10 bases, and 10 bases lay outside the gene matches. CDR3 in DNA: TGTGCCACAGCAGTCGGGGACAGGGCTGGCTACACCTTC. Protein sequence: CATAVGDRAGYTF.

The V call is TRBV30, the J call TRBJ1-5; D might be TRBD1 (5 bases). The CDR3 is made up of 13 amino acids. Germline V gene lookup returns CDR1 GTSNPN and CDR2 SVGIG (reference sequence). Trimming stripped 1 base from V and 6 bases from J, with 10 bases between. The CDR3 is CAWSGGGVQPQHF. In DNA, the CDR3 is TGTGCCTGGAGTGGAGGAGGGGTTCAGCCCCAGCATTTT.

J is TRBJ2-5 and V is TRBV4-2, with 10 positions matching TRBD2. The CDR3 is made up of 17 amino acids. In germline, CDR1 is LGHNA, CDR2 YNFKEQ. Unmatched junction bases numbered 9, after V lost 0 bases and J lost 5 bases. The CDR3 nucleotides read TGTGCCAGCAGCCAAGATCCCAGCGGGGGGGTCGGGGAGACCCAGTACTTC. This encodes CASSQDPSGGVGETQYF.

The count of this clone is one. J is TRBJ2-3 and V is TRBV4-2; D perhaps matches TRBD1 (6 bases). Germline CDR1 is LGHNA and CDR2 is YNFKEQ. Trimming stripped 2 bases from V and 6 bases from J, with 21 bases between. The CDR3 is made up of 17 amino acids. The chain's CDR3 is CASSQNPQVGGGDTQYF. The CDR3 nucleotides are TGTGCCAGCAGCCAAAACCCCCAAGTAGGGGGTGGGGATACGCAGTATTTT.

The chain joins TRBV5-4 to TRBJ2-2; a possible D gene is TRBD2 (6 bases). CDR1 is SGHNT and CDR2 is YYREEE in the germline V gene (reference sequence). The CDR3 totals 16 residues. V lost 4 bases, J lost 1 base, and 14 bases lay in between. CDR3 coding DNA: TGTGCCAGCAGCCCAGGGACCGGGAGGAACACCGGGGAGCTGTTTTTT. Residues: CASSPGTGRNTGELFF.

This chain joins TRBV27 and TRBJ1-1; D gene uncertain. Between the trimmed V and J ends, which lost 1 base and 1 base, there was a span of 7 bases. This CDR3 region has 14 residues. The V gene's germline CDR1 is MNHEY and CDR2 SMNVEV (reference sequence). The CDR3 region has the DNA TGTGCCAGCAGTTTATTTCGACAGAACACTGAAGCTTTCTTT. Amino acids: CASSLFRQNTEAFF.

The chain has TRBV6-2 or TRBV6-3 and TRBJ2-2; D not certain. Between the trimmed V and J ends, which lost 2 bases and 5 bases, there was a span of 6 bases. The germline V gene encodes CDR1 MNHEY and CDR2 SVGEGT. The CDR3 totals 13 residues. The CDR3 spells CASSYRVTGELFF. As DNA, the CDR3 is TGTGCCAGCAGTTACCGGGTTACCGGGGAGCTGTTTTTT.

The chain recombines TRBV13 with TRBJ1-1; D is perhaps TRBD1 (6 bases). V lost 8 bases and J lost 11, with 15 bases in between. This CDR3 comprises 11 residues. The germline V gene has CDR1 PRHDT and CDR2 FYEKMQ (reference sequence). In nucleotides, the CDR3 is TGTGCCAGCCGGAACAGGGAACGGGCTTTCTTT. It encodes CASRNRERAFF.

This clone was counted a single time. The V gene is TRBV3-1 (or the pseudogene TRBV3-2), the J gene TRBJ2-5; 7 nucleotides match TRBD1. V dropped 0 bases and J dropped 2; count of bases not matched to a gene: 9. Per germline, CDR1 LGHDT and CDR2 YNNKEL (reference sequence). This CDR3 region has 17 residues. The CDR3 region has the DNA TGTGCCAGCAGCCAAGAAGGGGGACAGTCGTTTCAAGAGACCCAGTACTTC. It encodes CASSQEGGQSFQETQYF.

This chain's CDR3 is CASSLSGGPPYNEQFF. The CDR3 coding sequence is TGTGCCAGCAGCTTAAGCGGGGGCCCCCCCTACAATGAGCAGTTCTTC. The chain combines TRBV11-3 with TRBJ2-1; 8 bases fit TRBD2. Germline CDR1 and CDR2: SGHNT and YENEEA. This CDR3 is 16 amino acids long. V was clipped by 2 bases and J by 2 bases; unmatched bases: 5.

The chain links TRBV11-2 to TRBJ1-3, with no clear D. CDR3 length: 16 residues. Deletions cut 5 bases from V and 4 bases from J, with 18 bases between. Germline-derived CDR1 and CDR2 are SGHAT and FQNNGV. CDR3 region: CASSAGLLHSGNTIYF. The CDR3 coding sequence is TGTGCCAGCAGCGCAGGACTTCTCCACTCCGGAAACACCATATATTTT.

The chain joins TRBV7-2 to TRBJ2-7; 10 nucleotides align to TRBD1. With V trimmed by 5 bases and J by 2 bases, 9 bases remained unmatched. From germline, CDR1 is SGHTA and CDR2 FQGNSA. This CDR3 comprises 16 residues. This chain's CDR3 is CASSVAPGQGPYEQYF. The CDR3 DNA reads TGTGCCAGCAGCGTCGCACCGGGACAGGGGCCCTACGAGCAGTACTTC. The full variable domain, with the rest looked up from reference TRBV7-2 and TRBJ2-7, is GAGVSQSPSNKVTEKGKDVELRCDPISGHTALYWYRQSLGQGLEFLIYFQGNSAPDKSGLPSDRFSAERTGGSVSTLTIQRTQQEDSAVYLCASSVAPGQGPYEQYFGPGTRLTVT.

The V and J genes are TRBV6-6 and TRBJ1-6; D ambiguous. Germline V gene data show CDR1 as MNHNY and CDR2 as SVGAGI (reference sequence). CDR3 size: 12 residues. Trimming cost V 6 bases and J 7 bases, with 7 bases left between them. The CDR3 loop is CASRRENSPLHF. The CDR3 DNA sequence: TGTGCCAGCAGGCGGGAGAATTCACCCCTCCACTTT.

The chain employs TRBV2 and TRBJ2-7; D might be TRBD2 (5 bases). CDR1 is SNHLY, CDR2 FYNNEI, per germline. This CDR3 comprises 13 residues. Trimming removed 6 bases from V and 6 bases from J, with 15 bases in between. DNA for the CDR3: TGTGCCAGCAGCCAGACGGGGTATGGCGAGCAGTACTTC. Translated, it gives CASSQTGYGEQYF.

The chain has TRBV27 and TRBJ2-3; D is ambiguous. Per the germline V gene, CDR1 is MNHEY and CDR2 is SMNVEV (reference sequence). The CDR3 runs to 13 residues. V lost 7 bases and J 1 base, leaving 9 bases between the germline ends. The CDR3 nucleotides are TGTGCCAGCATATCTCTTGGCACAGATACGCAGTATTTT. This encodes CASISLGTDTQYF.

The CDR3 nucleotides read TGTGCCAGCAGTAGACAAATTTCGCAGCCCCAGCATTTT. Residues: CASSRQISQPQHF. J is TRBJ1-5 and V is TRBV2; no firm D call. The CDR3 is 13 residues long. V lost 5 bases to trimming and J lost 7 bases, with 12 bases between them. From germline, CDR1 is SNHLY and CDR2 FYNNEI. The variable domain in full, with the rest retrieved from reference TRBV2 and TRBJ1-5, is EPEVTQTPSHQVTQMGQEVILRCVPISNHLYFYWYRQILGQKVEFLVSFYNNEISEKSEIFDDQFSVERPDGSNFTLKIRSTKLEDSAMYFCASSRQISQPQHFGDGTRLSIL.